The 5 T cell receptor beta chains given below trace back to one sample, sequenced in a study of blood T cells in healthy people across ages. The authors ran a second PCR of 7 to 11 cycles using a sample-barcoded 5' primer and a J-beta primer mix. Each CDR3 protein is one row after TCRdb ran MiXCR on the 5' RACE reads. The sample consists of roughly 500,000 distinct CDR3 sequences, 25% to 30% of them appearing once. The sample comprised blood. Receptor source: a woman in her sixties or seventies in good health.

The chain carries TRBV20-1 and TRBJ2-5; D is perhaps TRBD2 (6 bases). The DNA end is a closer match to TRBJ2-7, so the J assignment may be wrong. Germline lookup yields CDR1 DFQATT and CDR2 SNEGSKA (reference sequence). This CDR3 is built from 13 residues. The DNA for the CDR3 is TGCAGTGCTAGAGATCTCGGGGGCTACGAGCAGTACTTC. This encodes CSARDLGGYEQYF.

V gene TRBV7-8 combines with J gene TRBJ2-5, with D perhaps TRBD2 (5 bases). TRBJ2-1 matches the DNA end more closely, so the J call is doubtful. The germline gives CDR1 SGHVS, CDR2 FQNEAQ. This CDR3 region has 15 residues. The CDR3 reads CASIRGWGEPNEQFF. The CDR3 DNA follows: TGTGCCAGCATCCGAGGGTGGGGAGAACCCAATGAGCAGTTCTTC.

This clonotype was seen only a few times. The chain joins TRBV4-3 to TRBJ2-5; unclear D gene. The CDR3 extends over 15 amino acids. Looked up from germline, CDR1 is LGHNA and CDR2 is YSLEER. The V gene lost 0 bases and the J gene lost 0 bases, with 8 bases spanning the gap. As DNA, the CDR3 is TGCGCCAGCAGCCAAGAAGGGCAGAACCAAGAGACCCAGTACTTC. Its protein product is CASSQEGQNQETQYF.

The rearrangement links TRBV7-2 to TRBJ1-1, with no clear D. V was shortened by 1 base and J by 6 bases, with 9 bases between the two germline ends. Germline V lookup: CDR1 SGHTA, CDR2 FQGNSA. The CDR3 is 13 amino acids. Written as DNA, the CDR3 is TGTGCCAGCAGCTTAGGAGGGATCGCTGAAGCTTTCTTT. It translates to CASSLGGIAEAFF.

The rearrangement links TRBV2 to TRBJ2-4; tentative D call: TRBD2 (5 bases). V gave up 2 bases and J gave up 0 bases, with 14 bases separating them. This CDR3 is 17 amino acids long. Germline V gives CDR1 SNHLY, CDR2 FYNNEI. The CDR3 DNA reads TGTGCCAGCAGTGAAAAGGAACCCGGACTAGCCAAAAACATTCAGTACTTC. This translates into CASSEKEPGLAKNIQYF.